These 4 T cell receptor beta chains were sequenced from one sample in a study of blood T cells in healthy people across ages. A second PCR, run for about 6 to 11 cycles, used a sample-barcoded 5' primer plus a J-beta primer mix. TCRdb reanalysed the 5' RACE reads using MiXCR and keeps one entry per CDR3 protein. The table lists some 760,000 distinct CDR3 sequences, 20% to 25% of them singletons. The same sample was also studied in work on T cells of mothers and their children.

The specimen was blood. All receptors derive from a boy aged 10-17 years in good health.

The chain links TRBV6-1 to TRBJ1-5; D uncertain. V lost 3 bases, J lost 7 bases, and 13 bases lay in between. Per germline, CDR1 MNHNS and CDR2 SASEGT. This CDR3 comprises 14 residues. The CDR3 DNA reads TGTGCCAGCAGTGATGTAGGAACGTCCCAGCCCCAGCATTTT. Its translation: CASSDVGTSQPQHF.

This clonotype was observed a few times. This chain's CDR3 is CASSLVRLAGEYEQYF. The CDR3 region has the DNA TGTGCCAGCAGCTTGGTGAGACTAGCGGGGGAGTACGAGCAGTACTTC. The chain is built from TRBV5-4 and TRBJ2-7, with TRBD2 matching 12 bases. Germline CDR1 SGHNT, CDR2 YYREEE (reference sequence). This CDR3 contains 16 residues. Trimming removed 0 bases from V and 4 bases from J; junction bases left unmatched: 5. Variable domain in full (rest from reference TRBV5-4 and TRBJ2-7): ETGVTQSPTHLIKTRGQQVTLRCSSQSGHNTVSWYQQALGQGPQFIFQYYREEENGRGNFPPRFSGLQFPNYSSELNVNALELDDSALYLCASSLVRLAGEYEQYFGPGTRLTVT.

The J gene is TRBJ1-4, the V gene TRBV6-5; D uncertain. The CDR3 runs 13 residues. Germline V gene sequence: CDR1 MNHEY, CDR2 SVGAGI. Trimming left V 5 bases short and J 13 bases short, with 17 bases between. The CDR3 sequence is CASSRREGLGLFF. The CDR3 coding sequence is TGTGCCAGCAGTAGACGAGAGGGTCTTGGACTGTTTTTT.

This chain connects TRBV5-5 to TRBJ1-4; D possibly corresponds to TRBD1 (6 bases). CDR3 length equals 15 residues. From germline, CDR1 is SGHKS and CDR2 YYEKEE (reference sequence). The V end was cut by 4 bases, the J end by 4 bases, with 14 bases between. CDR3 coding DNA: TGTGCCAGCAGCCCGAGGGGGGGTATTAATGAAAAACTGTTTTTT. This gives the protein CASSPRGGINEKLFF.